This entry concerns a single TCR beta chain. The table came from immunoSEQ multiplex PCR; TCRdb's copy has only in-frame clones and leaves some out. The repertoire holds about 80,000 clones, with 75% to 85% as singletons. The data stem from a study of control samples from healthy donors and cancer patients. V was shortened by 3 bases and J by 5 bases, with 7 bases between the two germline ends. This CDR3 spans 13 amino acids. The chain has TRBV12-3 or TRBV12-4 and TRBJ1-4; D not certain. This sequence originates from a man in his fifties or sixties with head and neck cancer. The sample taken for sequencing was PBMCs. CDR3 sequence: CASSFRQNEKLFF. CDR3 in DNA: TGTGCCAGCAGTTTTCGCCAGAATGAAAAACTGTTTTTT.